This entry is about one T cell receptor beta chain. As yet, its antigen is unknown. Though nominally healthy at sampling, donors likely had unrecorded immune exposures. This sample was included in a study of cytomegalovirus exposure and HLA in healthy donors. The V gene end was trimmed by 3 bases and the J gene end by 4 bases; junction bases not matched to a gene: 5. Germline CDR1 and CDR2: SGHRS and YFSETQ. This CDR3 comprises 14 residues. Study observations and caveats: The authors considered a cluster of highly shared sequence variants likely to be a sequencing artifact.

The PCR used 60 Vbeta and 13 Jbeta primers. The repertoire was sequenced with immunoSEQ multiplex PCR; TCRdb's copy has only in-frame clones and lacks some. The profile covers around 150,000 clones, with around 76% appearing a single time and roughly 1.9% taken by the ten largest. This TCR was recovered from a female donor in good health and CMV-seronegative. The V gene is TRBV5-1, the J gene TRBJ1-2, with 8 bases fitting TRBD1. The specimen was PBMCs. The DNA for the CDR3 is TGCGCCAGCAGCTCAGACAGGGGAGCCTATGGCTACACCTTC. Its translation is CASSSDRGAYGYTF. The full variable domain, completed using reference TRBV5-1 and TRBJ1-2, is KAGVTQTPRYLIKTRGQQVTLSCSPISGHRSVSWYQQTPGQGLQFLFEYFSETQRNKGNFPGRFSGRQFSNSRSEMNVSTLELGDSALYLCASSSDRGAYGYTFGSGTRLTVV.